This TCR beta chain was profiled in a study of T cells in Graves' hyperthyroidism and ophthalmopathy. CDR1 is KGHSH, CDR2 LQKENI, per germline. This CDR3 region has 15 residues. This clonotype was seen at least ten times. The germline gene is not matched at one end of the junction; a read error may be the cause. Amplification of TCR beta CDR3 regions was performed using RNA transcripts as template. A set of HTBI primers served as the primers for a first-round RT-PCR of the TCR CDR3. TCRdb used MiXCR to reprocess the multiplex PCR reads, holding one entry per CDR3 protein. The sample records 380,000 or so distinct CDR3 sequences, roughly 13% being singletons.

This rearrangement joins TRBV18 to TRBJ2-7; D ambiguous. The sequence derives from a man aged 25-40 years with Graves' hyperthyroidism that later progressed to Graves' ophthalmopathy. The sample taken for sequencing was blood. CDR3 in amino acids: CASSPFDGVSSEQYF. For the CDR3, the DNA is TGTGCCAGCTCACCCTTCGACGGAGTCTCCTCCGAGCAGTACTTC. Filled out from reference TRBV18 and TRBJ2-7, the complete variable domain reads NAGVMQNPRHLVRRRGQEARLRCSPMKGHSHVYWYRQLPEEGLKFMVYLQKENIIDESGMPKERFSAEFPKEGPSILRIQQVVRGDSAAYFCASSPFDGVSSEQYFGPGTRLTVT.